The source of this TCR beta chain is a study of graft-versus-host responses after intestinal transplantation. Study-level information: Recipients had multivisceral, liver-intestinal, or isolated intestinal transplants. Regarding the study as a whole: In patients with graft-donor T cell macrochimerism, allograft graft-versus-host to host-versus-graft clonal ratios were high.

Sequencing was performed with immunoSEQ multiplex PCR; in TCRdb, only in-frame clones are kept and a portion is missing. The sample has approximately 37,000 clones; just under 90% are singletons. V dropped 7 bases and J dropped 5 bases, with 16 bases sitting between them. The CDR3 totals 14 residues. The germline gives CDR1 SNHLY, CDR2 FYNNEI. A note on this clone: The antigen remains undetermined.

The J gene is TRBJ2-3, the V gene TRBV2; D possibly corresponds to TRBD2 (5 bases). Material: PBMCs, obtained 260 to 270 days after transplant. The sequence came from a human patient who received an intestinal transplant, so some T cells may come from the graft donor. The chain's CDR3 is CASTPGWTGDTQYF. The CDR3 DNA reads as TGTGCCAGCACCCCGGGGTGGACGGGAGATACGCAGTATTTT.